This T cell receptor beta chain was found in a study of PD-L1 blockade in urothelial cancer. Study context: Blood analyses occurred 3 weeks (second dose) and 6 weeks post treatment start.

What went into each PCR as a spike was synthetic TCR analog templates. TCRdb's table, derived via immunoSEQ multiplex PCR, lists solely in-frame clones and lacks some. The sample yields about 84,000 clones, about four fifths seen once. J was trimmed by 3 bases and V by 4 bases; bases with no gene match: 5. The germline gives CDR1 MGHDK, CDR2 SYGVNS. The CDR3 is made up of 15 amino acids. The J gene is TRBJ2-3, the V gene TRBV25-1; the match to TRBD2 covers 9 bases. The clonotype originates from a man between 65 and 85 years old with urothelial cancer. Sequences were derived from PBMCs, sampled around atezolizumab (anti-PD-L1) treatment. CDR3 sequence: CASSGGSGRTDTQYF. In DNA form, the CDR3 reads TGTGCCAGCAGTGGCGGGAGCGGGAGGACAGATACGCAGTATTTT.